Listed below are T cell receptor beta chains from one sample, sequenced in a study of cytomegalovirus exposure and HLA in healthy donors. Generated by immunoSEQ multiplex PCR, the TCRdb table keeps only in-frame clones and is missing some. This table has some 65,000 clones, 70% to 80% appearing once. Sequences were obtained from PBMCs. These TCRs come from a girl between 10 and 17 years old in good health and CMV-seropositive. Each CDR3 is given with its conserved first and last residue. A D gene is named only where the DNA matches it firmly. Only some rows state a clone size, as once, few, many or a class for expanded clones.

DNA	CDR3	J	D	size	V
TGTGCCAGCAGCCCGGAAGCGGGTGACGGTCTCAGCGAGCAGTACTTC	CASSPEAGDGLSEQYF	TRBJ2-7	-	-	TRBV5-4
TGCGCCAGCAGCCAAGCTCGACAGGGGGCTCGGACTGAAGCTTTCTTT	CASSQARQGARTEAFF	TRBJ1-1	TRBD1	-	TRBV4-1
TGTGCCAGCAGCTTAGTAGTGAACACTGAAGCTTTCTTT	CASSLVVNTEAFF	TRBJ1-1	-	-	TRBV7-9
TGTGCCAGCAGTTTATATGAGCAGTTCTTC	CASSLYEQFF	TRBJ2-1	-	-	TRBV6-6
TGTGCCAGCAGTTACCGCCCGACTAGCGGGTCGGGGACCCAGTACTTC	CASSYRPTSGSGTQYF	TRBJ2-5	TRBD2	-	TRBV6-5
TGTGCCAGCAGCTCCCCTAGCGGGGTCTTCACAGATACGCAGTATTTT	CASSSPSGVFTDTQYF	TRBJ2-3	TRBD2	-	TRBV11-2
TGTGCCTGGAGTGGGGCCGGGACAGGGGCGCCAGGCGGCTACACCTTC	CAWSGAGTGAPGGYTF	TRBJ1-2	TRBD1	-	TRBV30
TGTGCCACCAGCAGAGCGCAGGGGCCCTCTTACGAGCAGTACTTC	CATSRAQGPSYEQYF	TRBJ2-7	-	-	TRBV15
TGCAGTGCTAGAGGAGGAGGGACCCAGTACTTC	CSARGGGTQYF	TRBJ2-5	-	-	TRBV20-1
TGTGCCAGCAGTTTACAGGGGAGAGGGGGTCAGCCCCAGCATTTT	CASSLQGRGGQPQHF	TRBJ1-5	-	-	TRBV28
TGTGCCAGCAGCTTGCAGGGGGCTGGAAACACCATATATTTT	CASSLQGAGNTIYF	TRBJ1-3	TRBD1	-	TRBV5-6
TGTGCCACCAGCAGAGATTGGGGGGACGAGCAGTACTTC	CATSRDWGDEQYF	TRBJ2-7	-	once	TRBV15
TGTGCCATCAGGGGGGGTACCGGGGAGCTGTTTTTT	CAIRGGTGELFF	TRBJ2-2	-	once	TRBV7-2
TGTGCCAGCGGTGGGACTAGCGGGGCCTACAATGAGCAGTTCTTC	CASGGTSGAYNEQFF	TRBJ2-1	TRBD2	-	TRBV5-4
TGTGCCAGCGAAGGGGCAGGGAACACCGGGGAGCTGTTTTTT	CASEGAGNTGELFF	TRBJ2-2	-	-	TRBV6-1
TGTGCCCAACCGGGACTAGGGTACAATGAGCAGTTCTTC	CAQPGLGYNEQFF	TRBJ2-1	TRBD2	-	TRBV30
TGTGCCTGGAACTCAGGGATCTACGAGCAGTACTTC	CAWNSGIYEQYF	TRBJ2-7	-	once	TRBV30
TGCAGCGTTGAAGTGGAGACGCAGAACACTGAAGCTTTCTTT	CSVEVETQNTEAFF	TRBJ1-1	-	-	TRBV29-1
TGCGCCAGCAGCCAAGATCTAGGACTAGCGGGACATGGCACAGATACGCAGTATTTT	CASSQDLGLAGHGTDTQYF	TRBJ2-3	TRBD2	-	TRBV4-3
TGTGCCAGCTCACAGGACAGGGAGAGCCCTAACTATGGCTACACCTTC	CASSQDRESPNYGYTF	TRBJ1-2	TRBD1	-	TRBV18
TGTGCCAGCAGCTTAGGACAGCCGCCCTACGAGCAGTACTTC	CASSLGQPPYEQYF	TRBJ2-7	-	-	TRBV7-9
TGCAGTGCGGGCAGGAACACTGAAGCTTTCTTT	CSAGRNTEAFF	TRBJ1-1	-	-	TRBV20-1
TGCAGCGCTCGGACAGGTAACAATGAGCAGTTCTTC	CSARTGNNEQFF	TRBJ2-1	TRBD1	-	TRBV29-1
TGTGCCAGCAGTGGGACTAGCGGCACGGATACGCAGTATTTT	CASSGTSGTDTQYF	TRBJ2-3	TRBD2	-	TRBV25-1
TGTGCCAGCAGCCCAAAGCTAGCGGGGGGACCCAATGAGCAGTTCTTC	CASSPKLAGGPNEQFF	TRBJ2-1	TRBD2	-	TRBV7-9
TGTGCCAGCAGCAGGGGAGACGAGCAGTACTTC	CASSRGDEQYF	TRBJ2-7	-	-	TRBV27
TGTGCCAGCAGCTTGGCCGGAGCAGACAGCAATCAGCCCCAGCATTTT	CASSLAGADSNQPQHF	TRBJ1-5	-	-	TRBV5-6
TGTGCCAGCAGTTTATCGGCGGGGTCAAGCTACACCTTC	CASSLSAGSSYTF	TRBJ1-2	-	-	TRBV27
TGCGCCAGCAGCCCGGTAAGGGGGACCCCTAATGAGCAGTTCTTC	CASSPVRGTPNEQFF	TRBJ2-1	-	-	TRBV5-1
TGTGCCAGCTCGCAGGGGGGCTCCTACGAGCAGTACTTC	CASSQGGSYEQYF	TRBJ2-7	-	-	TRBV18
TGCAGCGTTGACTCAGGGAAGGCCTACGGGCAGTACTTC	CSVDSGKAYGQYF	TRBJ2-7	-	-	TRBV29-1
TGTGCCAGCGGACTAGCGGGATCCTACGAGCAGTACTTC	CASGLAGSYEQYF	TRBJ2-7	TRBD2	once	TRBV27
TGTGCCAGCAGTGAAGCACCGACTAGCCGTCCGTTCTTC	CASSEAPTSRPFF	TRBJ2-1	TRBD2	-	TRBV6-1
TGTGCCAGCAGCATACCGGGACAAGACTACGAGCAGTACTTC	CASSIPGQDYEQYF	TRBJ2-7	-	-	TRBV7-9
TGTGCCAGCAGCTTGATTGCAGGCAGCTACGAGCAGTACTTC	CASSLIAGSYEQYF	TRBJ2-7	-	-	TRBV7-2
TGTGCCAGCAGCCCTCTACGGGGAGACTACGAGCAGTACTTC	CASSPLRGDYEQYF	TRBJ2-7	-	-	TRBV7-6
TGTGCCAGCAGTTTTGAACACTCTGGGGCCAACGTCCTGACTTTC	CASSFEHSGANVLTF	TRBJ2-6	-	medium-sized	TRBV28
TGTGCCAGCAGCGTAGAAGCTAGCGGGGGCCGAGGGCAGTTCTTC	CASSVEASGGRGQFF	TRBJ2-1	TRBD2	-	TRBV9
TGTGCCAGCAAGATCGCAGGGGGTTCCTATAATTCACCCCTCCACTTT	CASKIAGGSYNSPLHF	TRBJ1-6	TRBD1	few	TRBV2
TGCGCCAGCAGCCCGGGACAGGGAGATGGCTACACCTTC	CASSPGQGDGYTF	TRBJ1-2	TRBD1	-	TRBV5-1
TGTGCCAGCAGTTTAATATCATGGCCTTACGAGCAGTACTTC	CASSLISWPYEQYF	TRBJ2-7	-	-	TRBV28
TGTGCCAGCAAAGGCGGGAACACCGGGGAGCTGTTTTTT	CASKGGNTGELFF	TRBJ2-2	-	-	TRBV6-6
TGTGCCTGGATGGCGGGGCTGCACACAGATACGCAGTATTTT	CAWMAGLHTDTQYF	TRBJ2-3	-	once	TRBV30
TGTGCCACCGGAGATACGCAGTATTTT	CATGDTQYF	TRBJ2-3	-	-	TRBV28
TGCGCCAGCAGTGCAAGTCGGGACACTTCCTACGAGCAGTACTTC	CASSASRDTSYEQYF	TRBJ2-7	-	medium-sized	TRBV10-1
TGCGCCAGCAGCCAAGACCTACTAGTCTATGAGCAGTTCTTC	CASSQDLLVYEQFF	TRBJ2-1	-	-	TRBV4-3